The present T cell receptor beta chain was sequenced within a study of blood T cell repertoires in COVID-19. Study as a whole: Acute and convalescent COVID-19 samples came from the United States, Italy and Spain. The analysed material was cDNA or gDNA that came from T cells, B-cell-depleted T cells, or PBMCs.

In this sample, this clone turned up a few times. As originally analysed: Reference gene primer amplification gave estimated nucleated cell counts. Repertoires were generated with immunoSEQ multiplex PCR, while TCRdb's copy carries only in-frame clones and drops some. V, J and clone size reflect that table, while D and trimming were determined from the DNA. The table includes approximately 76,000 clones, 83% detected once. Germline trimming cut 2 bases from V and 4 bases from J; bases unmatched to any gene: 1. The CDR3 spans 13 residues. Germline-derived CDR1 and CDR2 are MNHEY and SMNVEV (reference sequence).

Sequences were obtained from peripheral blood. The V gene is TRBV27, the J gene TRBJ1-2; 7 bases align to TRBD1. The receptor was isolated from a woman aged 60-75 years with acute or convalescent COVID-19. The CDR3 DNA reads TGTGCCAGCAGTTTACGACAGGGCTATGGCTACACCTTC. Its protein is CASSLRQGYGYTF.